The T cell receptor beta chain described here comes from a study of identical twins. Study findings and constraints: For cord blood, abundant beta clonotypes had fewer insertions, unlike memory repertoires, which showed none.

This clonotype was observed a handful of times. Its specificity is unknown. MiXCR was run by TCRdb on the 5' RACE reads, yielding one entry per CDR3 protein. The table includes 310,000 or so distinct CDR3 sequences, roughly 8.6% detected once. V lost 1 base and J lost 8, with 17 bases in between. Germline V gene lookup returns CDR1 SGHAT and CDR2 FQNNGV. The CDR3 is 15 amino acids. These sequences were also reported in another study, on yellow fever vaccine responses in identical twins.

Sequenced input: memory (CD45RO+) T cells sorted from blood. The receptor comes from a woman younger than 35 in good health. The chain is built from TRBV11-2 and TRBJ2-5, with D perhaps TRBD2 (5 bases). Written as DNA, the CDR3 is TGTGCCAGCAGCTTAGTATCTGGGAGTGGGAAAACCCAGTACTTC. This sequence encodes CASSLVSGSGKTQYF.